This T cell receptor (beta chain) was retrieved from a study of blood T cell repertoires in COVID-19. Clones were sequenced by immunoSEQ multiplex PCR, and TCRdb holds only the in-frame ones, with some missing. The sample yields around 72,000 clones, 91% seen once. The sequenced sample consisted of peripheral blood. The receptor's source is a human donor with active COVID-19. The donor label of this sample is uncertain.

CDR3 nucleotide sequence: TGCGCCAGCAGCTGGGGAGGACAGGGGACCCTCGAGCAGTACTTC. Encoded protein: CASSWGGQGTLEQYF. The chain couples TRBV5-1 to TRBJ2-7; 9 bases match TRBD1. Germline CDR1 SGHRS, CDR2 YFSETQ. There are 15 residues in the CDR3. J gave up 6 bases and V 3 bases, and 10 bases lay outside the gene matches.